The rows below give T cell receptor beta chains drawn from one sample of a study of blood T cell repertoires in COVID-19. Some clones are missing from TCRdb's copy, which holds only in-frame ones; the method was immunoSEQ multiplex PCR. The data contain some 60,000 clones, 75% to 85% of them singletons. The sequenced sample consisted of peripheral blood. The receptors stem from a human donor in a cohort sampled during active COVID-19. CDR3s include the opening cysteine and the closing phenylalanine or tryptophan. Fields, in order: D gene, J gene, V gene, clone size, CDR3 protein, CDR3 DNA. D genes are given only for firm matches. Size values are once, few and many counts, or a class for expanded clones, and some rows have none.

>-|TRBJ1-6|TRBV6-5|-
CASSSTGSPLHF
TGTGCCAGCAGTAGCACGGGTTCACCCCTCCACTTT
>-|TRBJ2-6|TRBV4-1|-
CASSHSGTVSGANVLTF
TGCGCCAGCAGCCATTCAGGTACCGTCTCTGGGGCCAACGTCCTGACTTTC
>-|TRBJ2-6|TRBV21-1|-
CASTLPVRHYSGANVLTF
TGTGCCAGCACCCTGCCGGTCAGGCATTACTCTGGGGCCAACGTCCTGACTTTC
>-|TRBJ1-5|TRBV4-2|-
CASSQGQAGNQPQHF
TGTGCCAGCAGCCAAGGACAGGCCGGCAATCAGCCCCAGCATTTT
>TRBD1|TRBJ2-3|TRBV7-2|-
CASTPGGDTQYF
TGTGCCAGCACCCCAGGGGGCGATACGCAGTATTTT
>-|TRBJ1-5|TRBV7-2|-
CASSLTHSNQPQHF
TGTGCCAGCAGCCTCACACATAGCAATCAGCCCCAGCATTTT
>-|TRBJ1-1|TRBV4-3|-
CASSQDEGGITEAFF
TGCGCCAGCAGCCAAGATGAGGGGGGGATCACTGAAGCTTTCTTT
>TRBD2|TRBJ2-7|TRBV10-3|-
CAISGPTSGSSYEQYF
TGTGCCATCAGTGGGCCGACTAGCGGCAGCTCCTACGAGCAGTACTTC
>-|TRBJ1-2|TRBV7-6|-
CASSQTINYGYTF
TGTGCCAGCAGCCAGACAATTAACTATGGCTACACCTTC
>TRBD1|TRBJ2-1|TRBV9|-
CASSGTGRSYNEQFF
TGTGCCAGCAGCGGGACAGGACGCTCCTACAATGAGCAGTTCTTC
>-|TRBJ1-4|TRBV19|-
CASRVRGEKLFF
TGTGCCAGTAGAGTACGGGGTGAAAAACTGTTTTTT
>TRBD2|TRBJ2-3|TRBV7-9|once
CASSPRAGGSDTQYF
TGTGCCAGCAGCCCGCGTGCGGGGGGATCGGATACGCAGTATTTT
>-|TRBJ1-5|TRBV24-1|-
CATSGGLGNQPQHF
TGTGCCACCAGCGGAGGGCTGGGCAATCAGCCCCAGCATTTT
>TRBD2|TRBJ2-7|TRBV9|-
CASSAGLAGRSYEQYF
TGTGCCAGCAGCGCCGGACTAGCGGGGCGCTCCTACGAGCAGTACTTC
>TRBD1|TRBJ2-7|TRBV5-5|-
CASSFTGTGGYEQYF
TGTGCCAGCAGCTTCACCGGGACAGGGGGCTACGAGCAGTACTTC
>-|TRBJ2-3|TRBV3-1/TRBV3-2|-
CASSPAGISQYF
TGTGCCAGCAGCCCGGCAGGCATCTCGCAGTATTTT
>-|TRBJ2-3|TRBV5-1|once
CASSPSTRGSTDTQYF
TGCGCCAGCAGCCCCTCAACTCGGGGGAGCACAGATACGCAGTATTTT
>TRBD1|TRBJ1-1|TRBV5-1|-
CASSARQGADTEAFF
TGCGCCAGCAGCGCCAGACAGGGGGCCGACACTGAAGCTTTCTTT
>TRBD1|TRBJ1-2|TRBV10-2|-
CASSPPGTGDGYTF
TGCGCCAGCAGCCCCCCCGGGACAGGGGATGGCTACACCTTC
>TRBD1|TRBJ1-1|TRBV7-9|-
CASSQTGENTEAFF
TGTGCCAGCAGCCAAACAGGGGAGAACACTGAAGCTTTCTTT
>-|TRBJ2-4|TRBV4-1|-
CASSQDYLGESAKNIQYF
TGCGCCAGCAGCCAAGATTACCTGGGAGAGTCAGCCAAAAACATTCAGTACTTC
>-|TRBJ1-2|TRBV5-4|few
CASSSGDFGGYTF
TGTGCCAGCAGCTCCGGGGACTTCGGAGGCTACACCTTC
>TRBD1|TRBJ2-5|TRBV18|-
CASSPALVRDRGFKETQYF
TGTGCCAGCTCACCAGCGCTGGTCCGGGACAGGGGTTTCAAAGAGACCCAGTACTTC
>TRBD2|TRBJ2-1|TRBV9|-
CASSVGLAVSYNEQFF
TGTGCCAGCAGCGTGGGACTAGCGGTATCCTACAATGAGCAGTTCTTC
>TRBD1|TRBJ1-1|TRBV7-8|-
CASSLADRGSEAFF
TGTGCCAGCAGCTTAGCAGACAGGGGGTCTGAAGCTTTCTTT
>-|TRBJ2-5|TRBV11-2|-
CASSLVQTGRETQYF
TGTGCCAGCAGCTTAGTTCAGACAGGGAGGGAGACCCAGTACTTC
>TRBD1|TRBJ1-6|TRBV6-5|-
CASTLDRANSPLHF
TGTGCCAGCACTCTTGACAGGGCAAATTCACCCCTCCACTTT
>TRBD2|TRBJ2-3|TRBV4-3|many
CASSQVGLAGGVDTQYF
TGCGCCAGCAGCCAAGTAGGACTAGCGGGGGGGGTAGATACGCAGTATTTT
>-|TRBJ1-1|TRBV6-2/TRBV6-3|-
CASSSYLNTEAFF
TGTGCCAGCAGTTCTTACTTGAACACTGAAGCTTTCTTT
>-|TRBJ2-5|TRBV2|-
CASSVRPGSGETQYF
TGTGCCAGCAGTGTTCGGCCAGGGTCAGGAGAGACCCAGTACTTC
>-|TRBJ2-7|TRBV25-1|-
CASLATAGLLHEQYF
TGTGCCAGCTTGGCCACGGCTGGACTGCTTCATGAGCAGTACTTC
>TRBD1|TRBJ1-6|TRBV5-1|few
CASRPGGQGDSPLHF
TGCGCCAGCCGACCGGGGGGACAGGGAGATTCACCCCTCCACTTT
>-|TRBJ2-3|TRBV7-8|-
CASSPGVDTQYF
TGTGCCAGCAGCCCCGGAGTTGATACGCAGTATTTT
>-|TRBJ2-7|TRBV19|-
CASSGGELGLDEQYF
TGTGCCAGTAGCGGGGGAGAGTTAGGACTGGATGAGCAGTACTTC
>-|TRBJ1-5|TRBV19|once
CASRNFTYQPQHF
TGTGCCAGTAGAAATTTTACATATCAGCCCCAGCATTTT
>-|TRBJ1-4|TRBV18|-
CASSPRDTANEKLFF
TGTGCCAGCTCACCACGGGACACTGCTAATGAAAAACTGTTTTTT
>-|TRBJ1-1|TRBV19|-
CASSMFGTEAFF
TGTGCCAGTAGTATGTTCGGCACTGAAGCTTTCTTT